The TCR beta chain under discussion was sequenced for a study of T-cell memory formation after mild COVID-19. TCRdb re-called the 5' RACE reads with MiXCR, one entry per CDR3 protein. The sample has 120,000 to 150,000 distinct CDR3 sequences; 15% to 20% are singletons. V was shortened by 0 bases and J by 4 bases, with 12 bases between the two germline ends. The CDR3 extends over 16 amino acids. CDR1 and CDR2 from the germline V gene are LGHNA and YSLEER. V and J are TRBV4-3 and TRBJ1-4; D gene ambiguous. The specimen sequenced was PBMCs or a T cell subset sorted from them (not recorded which). The clonotype comes from an adult woman who had mild COVID-19 (a few samples of this study predate the infection). Cell type and time point are not known. The CDR3 is CASSQDMDGINEKLFF. Written as DNA, the CDR3 is TGCGCCAGCAGCCAAGATATGGACGGCATTAATGAAAAACTGTTTTTT.